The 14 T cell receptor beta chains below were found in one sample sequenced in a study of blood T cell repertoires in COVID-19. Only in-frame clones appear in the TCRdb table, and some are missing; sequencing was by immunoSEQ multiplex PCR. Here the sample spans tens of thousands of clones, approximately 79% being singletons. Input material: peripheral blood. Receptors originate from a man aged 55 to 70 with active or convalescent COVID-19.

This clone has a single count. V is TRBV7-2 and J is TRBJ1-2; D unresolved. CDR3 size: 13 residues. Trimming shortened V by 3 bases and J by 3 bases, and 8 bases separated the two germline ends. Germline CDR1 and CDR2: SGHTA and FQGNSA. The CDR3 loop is CASSFNGDYGYTF. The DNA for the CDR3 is TGTGCCAGCAGCTTCAACGGAGACTATGGCTACACCTTC.

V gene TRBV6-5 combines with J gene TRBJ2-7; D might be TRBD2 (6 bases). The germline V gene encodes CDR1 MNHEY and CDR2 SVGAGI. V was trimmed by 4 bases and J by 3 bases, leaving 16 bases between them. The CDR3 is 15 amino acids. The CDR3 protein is CASSLSGVNLYEQYF. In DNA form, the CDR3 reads TGTGCCAGCAGTTTATCGGGGGTGAACCTCTACGAGCAGTACTTC.

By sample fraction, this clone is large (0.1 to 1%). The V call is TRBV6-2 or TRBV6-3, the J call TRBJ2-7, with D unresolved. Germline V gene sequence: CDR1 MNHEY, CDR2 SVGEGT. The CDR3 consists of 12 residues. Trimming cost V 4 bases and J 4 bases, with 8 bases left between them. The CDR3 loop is CASSLSAYEQYF. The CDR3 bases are TGTGCCAGCAGTTTGAGCGCTTACGAGCAGTACTTC.

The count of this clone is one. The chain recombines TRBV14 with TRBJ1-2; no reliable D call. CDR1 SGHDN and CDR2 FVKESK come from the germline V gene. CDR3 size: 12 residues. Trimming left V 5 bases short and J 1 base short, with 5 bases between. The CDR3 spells CASSVFNYGYTF. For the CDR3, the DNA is TGTGCCAGCAGCGTCTTTAACTATGGCTACACCTTC.

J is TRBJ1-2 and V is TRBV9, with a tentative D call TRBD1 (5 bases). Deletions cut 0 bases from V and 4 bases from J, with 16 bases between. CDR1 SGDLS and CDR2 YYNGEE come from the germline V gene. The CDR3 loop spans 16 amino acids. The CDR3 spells CASSVDELGGGYGYTF. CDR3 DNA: TGTGCCAGCAGCGTAGACGAGTTGGGGGGAGGCTATGGCTACACCTTC.

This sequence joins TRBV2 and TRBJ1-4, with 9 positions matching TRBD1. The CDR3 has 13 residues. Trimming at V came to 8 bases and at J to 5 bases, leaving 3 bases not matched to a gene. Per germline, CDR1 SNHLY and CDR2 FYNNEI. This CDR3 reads CASGGTGNEKLFF. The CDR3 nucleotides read TGTGCCAGCGGTGGGACAGGGAATGAAAAACTGTTTTTT.

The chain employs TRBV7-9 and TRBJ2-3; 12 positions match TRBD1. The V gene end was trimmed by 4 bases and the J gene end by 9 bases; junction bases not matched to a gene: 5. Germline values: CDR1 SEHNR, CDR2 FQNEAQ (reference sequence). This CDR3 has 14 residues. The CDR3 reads CASSWGDRGHTQYF. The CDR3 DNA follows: TGTGCCAGCAGCTGGGGGGACAGGGGGCACACGCAGTATTTT.

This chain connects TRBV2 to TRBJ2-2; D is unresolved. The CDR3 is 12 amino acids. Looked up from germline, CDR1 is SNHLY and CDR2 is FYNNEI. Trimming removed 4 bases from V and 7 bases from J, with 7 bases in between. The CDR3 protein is CASSASGGELFF. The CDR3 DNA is TGTGCCAGCAGTGCCTCCGGCGGGGAGCTGTTTTTT.

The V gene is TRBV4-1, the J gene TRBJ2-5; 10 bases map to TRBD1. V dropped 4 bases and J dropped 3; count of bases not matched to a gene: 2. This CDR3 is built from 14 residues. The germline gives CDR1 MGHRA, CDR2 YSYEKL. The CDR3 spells CASSRGQGEETQYF. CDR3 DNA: TGCGCCAGCAGCCGAGGACAGGGGGAAGAGACCCAGTACTTC.

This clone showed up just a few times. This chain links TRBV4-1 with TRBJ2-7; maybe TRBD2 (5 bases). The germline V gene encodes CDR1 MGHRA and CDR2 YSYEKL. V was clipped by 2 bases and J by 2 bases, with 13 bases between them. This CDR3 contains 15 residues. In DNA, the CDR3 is TGCGCCAGCAGCCAATTCCGGGAAAGGCCCTACGAGCAGTACTTC. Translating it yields CASSQFRERPYEQYF.

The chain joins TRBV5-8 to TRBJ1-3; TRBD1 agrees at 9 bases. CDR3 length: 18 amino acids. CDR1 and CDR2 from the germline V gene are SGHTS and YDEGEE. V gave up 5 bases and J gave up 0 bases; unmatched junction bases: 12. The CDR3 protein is CASSSEDRGQFSGNTIYF. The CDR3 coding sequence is TGTGCCAGCAGTTCCGAGGACAGGGGCCAATTCTCTGGAAACACCATATATTTT.

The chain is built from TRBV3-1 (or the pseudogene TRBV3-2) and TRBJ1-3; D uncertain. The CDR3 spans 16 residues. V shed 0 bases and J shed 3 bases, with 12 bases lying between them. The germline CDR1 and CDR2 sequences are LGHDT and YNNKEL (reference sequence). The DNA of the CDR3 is TGTGCCAGCAGCCAAGATCTAGTCAGTCTTGGAAACACCATATATTTT. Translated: CASSQDLVSLGNTIYF.

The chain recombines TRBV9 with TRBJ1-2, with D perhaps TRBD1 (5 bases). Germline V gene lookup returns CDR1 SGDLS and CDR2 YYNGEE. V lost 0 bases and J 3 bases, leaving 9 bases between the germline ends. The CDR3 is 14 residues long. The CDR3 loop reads CASSVEGRDYGYTF. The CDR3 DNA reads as TGTGCCAGCAGCGTAGAGGGGAGGGACTATGGCTACACCTTC.

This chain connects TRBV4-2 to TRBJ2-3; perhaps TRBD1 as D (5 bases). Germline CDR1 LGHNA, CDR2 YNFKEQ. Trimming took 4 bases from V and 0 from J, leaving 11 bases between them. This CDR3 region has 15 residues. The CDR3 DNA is TGTGCCAGCAGCCCTCAGGGATCTAGCACAGATACGCAGTATTTT. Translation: CASSPQGSSTDTQYF.